Following are 3 T cell receptor beta chains from one sample sequenced in a study of blood T cell repertoires in COVID-19. The protocol was immunoSEQ multiplex PCR, while the TCRdb copy is restricted to in-frame clones and leaves out a portion. Of around 170,000 clones listed, 80% to 90% are singletons. The specimen was peripheral blood. The source of these receptors is a man aged 18 to 29 who had recovered from COVID-19.

The rearrangement uses TRBV5-1 and TRBJ2-5; no clear D. The CDR3 has 12 amino acids. The V and J ends lost 4 bases and 4 bases respectively, with 8 bases between them. The germline V gene encodes CDR1 SGHRS and CDR2 YFSETQ. The CDR3 bases are TGCGCCAGCAGCGCAGCGCTAGAGACCCAGTACTTC. Protein: CASSAALETQYF.

For the CDR3, the DNA is TGTGCCAGCAGGTGGACTAGCGGGAGGGCTGGGCTCAATGAGCAGTTCTTC. Protein sequence: CASRWTSGRAGLNEQFF. The chain links TRBV11-2 to TRBJ2-1; 15 nucleotides align to TRBD2. The CDR3 spans 17 residues. The ends lost 6 bases at V and 6 bases at J; junction bases unmatched: 9. Germline CDR1 is SGHAT and CDR2 is FQNNGV.

CDR3 sequence reads: CAISSSGTKEDTQYF. For the CDR3, the DNA is TGTGCCATCAGTTCTAGCGGGACCAAGGAAGATACGCAGTATTTT. This chain joins TRBV10-3 and TRBJ2-3; 9 nucleotides match TRBD2. The germline V gene encodes CDR1 ENHRY and CDR2 SYGVKD. The CDR3 has 15 residues. V was pared by 5 bases and J by 5 bases, with 8 bases of the junction left unmatched.